This TCR beta chain was sequenced in a study of blood T cell repertoires in COVID-19. About the study: COVID-19 samples, acute and convalescent, were from the United States, Italy and Spain. T cells, B-cell-depleted T cells, or PBMCs provided the cDNA or gDNA that served as material.

The CDR3 is 13 amino acids. Trimming removed 6 bases from V and 1 base from J, with 9 bases in between. In germline, CDR1 is LGHDT, CDR2 YNNKEL (reference sequence). In the original processing: Researchers report that nucleated cell counts were estimated from reference gene primer amplification. Sequencing was performed with immunoSEQ multiplex PCR; in TCRdb, only in-frame clones are kept and a portion is missing. D and trimming were read from the DNA, whereas the V and J calls and clone size are those reported in that table. The table includes roughly 240,000 clones, roughly four fifths detected once.

The origin of this receptor is a woman between 65 and 79 years old with acute or convalescent COVID-19. The sequenced sample consisted of peripheral blood. The rearrangement uses TRBV3-1 (or the pseudogene TRBV3-2) and TRBJ1-1; D may be TRBD1 (5 bases). The CDR3 protein is CASSFTGNTEAFF. CDR3 DNA: TGTGCCAGCAGTTTTACAGGGAACACTGAAGCTTTCTTT.